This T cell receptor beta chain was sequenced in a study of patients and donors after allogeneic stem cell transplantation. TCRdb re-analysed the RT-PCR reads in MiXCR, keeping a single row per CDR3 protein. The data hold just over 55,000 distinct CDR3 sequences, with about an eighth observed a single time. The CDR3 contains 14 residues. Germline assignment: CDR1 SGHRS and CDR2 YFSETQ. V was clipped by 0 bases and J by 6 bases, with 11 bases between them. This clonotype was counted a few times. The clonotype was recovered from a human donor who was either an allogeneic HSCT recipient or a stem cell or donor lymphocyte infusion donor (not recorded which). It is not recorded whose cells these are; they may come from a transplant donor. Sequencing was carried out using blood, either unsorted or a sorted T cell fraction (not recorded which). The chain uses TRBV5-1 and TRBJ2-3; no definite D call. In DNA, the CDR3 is TGCGCCAGCAGCTTGGCCTTCTTTGAGGATACGCAGTATTTT. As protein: CASSLAFFEDTQYF.